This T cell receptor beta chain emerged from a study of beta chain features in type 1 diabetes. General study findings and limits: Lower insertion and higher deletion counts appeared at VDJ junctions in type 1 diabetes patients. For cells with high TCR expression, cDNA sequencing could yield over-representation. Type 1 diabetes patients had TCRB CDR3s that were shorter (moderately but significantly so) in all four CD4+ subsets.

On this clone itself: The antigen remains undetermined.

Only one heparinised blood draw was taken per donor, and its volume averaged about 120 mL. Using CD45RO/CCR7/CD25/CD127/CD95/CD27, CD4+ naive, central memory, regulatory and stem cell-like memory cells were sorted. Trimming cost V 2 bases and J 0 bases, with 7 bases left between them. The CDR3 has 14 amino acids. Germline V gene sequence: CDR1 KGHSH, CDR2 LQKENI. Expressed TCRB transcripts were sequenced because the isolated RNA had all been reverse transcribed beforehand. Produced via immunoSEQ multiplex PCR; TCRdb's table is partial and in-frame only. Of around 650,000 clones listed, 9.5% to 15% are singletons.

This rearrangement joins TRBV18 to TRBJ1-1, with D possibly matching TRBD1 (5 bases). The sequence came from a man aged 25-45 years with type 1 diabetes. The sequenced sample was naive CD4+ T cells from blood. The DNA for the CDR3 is TGTGCCAGCTCACCAGAGGGACTGAACACTGAAGCTTTCTTT. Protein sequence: CASSPEGLNTEAFF.